Shown below are 29 T cell receptor beta chains from a single sample sequenced in a study of T cells in localized non-small cell lung cancer. The assay was immunoSEQ multiplex PCR, and TCRdb's table has in-frame clones only and misses some. The sample lists 3,200 or so clones; less than 25% were seen once. The specimen comprised lung tumor tissue, sampled before any cancer treatment. Receptors were obtained from a woman aged 35-75 years with stage I lung adenocarcinoma.

The chain links TRBV25-1 to TRBJ2-2; D uncertain. There are 13 residues in the CDR3. V shed 6 bases and J shed 6 bases, with 11 bases lying between them. Germline CDR1 is MGHDK and CDR2 is SYGVNS. CDR3 loop: CASSASWAGELFF. In DNA, the CDR3 is TGTGCCAGCAGCGCATCTTGGGCCGGGGAGCTGTTTTTT.

The sample holds a few counts of this clone. The J gene is TRBJ1-5, the V gene TRBV6-8; 7 bases line up with TRBD1. Trimming cost V 6 bases and J 7 bases; bases outside gene matches: 9. Germline CDR1 is MNHGY and CDR2 is SAAAGT. The CDR3 extends over 14 amino acids. The CDR3 nucleotides are TGTGCCAGCAGCTTAAACAGGGGCGGGCAGCCCCAGCATTTT. Amino acids: CASSLNRGGQPQHF.

The rearrangement joins TRBV25-1 to TRBJ1-6, with 7 positions matching TRBD1. The V gene's germline CDR1 is MGHDK and CDR2 SYGVNS. With 8 bases clipped from V and 6 bases from J, the junction kept 10 bases outside the gene matches. The CDR3 length is 15 residues. DNA of the CDR3: TGTGCCAGCGGAAGTGACAGGGAGGTTAATTCACCCCTCCACTTT. Amino acid sequence: CASGSDREVNSPLHF.

The CDR3 loop reads CASSLTGRGTEAFF. The CDR3 DNA sequence: TGCGCCAGCAGCCTGACAGGGAGGGGCACTGAAGCTTTCTTT. The chain combines TRBV23-1 with TRBJ1-1, with 7 bases identical to TRBD1. Being an ORF, TRBV23-1 has a function that is uncertain. With 6 bases clipped from V and 4 bases from J, the junction kept 8 bases outside the gene matches. This CDR3 region has 14 residues.

V is TRBV9 and J is TRBJ1-1; possibly TRBD1 for D (5 bases). Trimming stripped 5 bases from V and 2 bases from J, with 13 bases between. The germline V gene has CDR1 SGDLS and CDR2 YYNGEE. This CDR3 contains 14 residues. The CDR3 is CASRGLGTNTEAFF. CDR3 DNA sequence: TGTGCCAGCAGGGGACTAGGGACTAACACTGAAGCTTTCTTT.

The sample holds a few counts of this clone. The chain is built from TRBV12-5 and TRBJ1-1; 7 bases are shared with TRBD1. The CDR3 consists of 11 residues. Germline V gene sequence: CDR1 LGHNT, CDR2 FRNRAP. DNA of the CDR3: TGTGCCAGCGGATACAGGGGTGGGGCTTTCTTT. Its translation is CASGYRGGAFF.

The rearrangement joins TRBV6-7 to TRBJ2-3; a weak D match, TRBD2 (5 bases). TRBV6-7 is treated as an ORF (open reading frame) with a function not yet certain. There are 15 residues in the CDR3. The V gene lost 6 bases and the J gene lost 0 bases, with 13 bases spanning the gap. CDR3 protein: CASRRGPSSTDTQYF. CDR3 DNA sequence: TGTGCCAGCAGGAGAGGGCCGTCTAGCACAGATACGCAGTATTTT.

The chain couples TRBV9 to TRBJ2-1; 7 bases map to TRBD2. The CDR3 consists of 14 residues. V lost 4 bases to trimming and J lost 2 bases; unmatched junction nucleotides: 3. Germline V lookup: CDR1 SGDLS, CDR2 YYNGEE. CDR3 amino acids: CASSPGTTYNEQFF. CDR3 nucleotide sequence: TGTGCCAGCAGCCCCGGGACTACCTACAATGAGCAGTTCTTC. Using reference TRBV9 and TRBJ2-1 for the parts outside the CDR3, the full variable domain is DSGVTQTPKHLITATGQRVTLRCSPRSGDLSVYWYQQSLDQGLQFLIQYYNGEERAKGNILERFSAQQFPDLHSELNLSSLELGDSALYFCASSPGTTYNEQFFGPGTRLTVL.

This rearrangement joins TRBV6-8 to TRBJ2-5; perhaps D is TRBD1 or TRBD2 (5 bases each). The CDR3 spans 15 residues. V was pared by 1 base and J by 2 bases, with 11 bases between. Looked up from germline, CDR1 is MNHGY and CDR2 is SAAAGT. The chain's CDR3 is CASSYYGTQQETQYF. CDR3 nucleotide sequence: TGTGCCAGCAGTTACTACGGGACGCAACAAGAGACCCAGTACTTC.

V and J are TRBV6-8 and TRBJ2-5, with 15 bases identical to TRBD2. Losses at the gene ends were 0 bases for V and 2 bases for J; bases not matched to a gene: 1. This CDR3 is built from 17 residues. The germline V gene encodes CDR1 MNHGY and CDR2 SAAAGT. The CDR3 loop is CASSYSGTSGGQETQYF. The CDR3 nucleotides are TGTGCCAGCAGTTACTCGGGGACTAGCGGGGGGCAAGAGACCCAGTACTTC.

This clone has just a few counts. The chain recombines TRBV18 with TRBJ1-2; 12 bases match TRBD1. Germline V CDR1 and CDR2: KGHSH, LQKENI. V shed 2 bases, J shed 8 bases, and the junction held 9 bases outside the gene matches. There are 16 residues in the CDR3. CDR3: CASSPTAGQGAGGYTF. CDR3 DNA: TGTGCCAGCTCACCAACCGCGGGACAGGGGGCTGGCGGCTACACCTTC.

The chain combines TRBV11-3 with TRBJ2-2, with D perhaps assigned TRBD1 or TRBD2 (6 bases each). The germline CDR1 and CDR2 sequences are SGHNT and YENEEA. The CDR3 is made up of 15 amino acids. Trimming shortened V by 5 bases and J by 4 bases, and 14 bases separated the two germline ends. The chain's CDR3 is CASSRVKGGTGELFF. The CDR3, as DNA: TGTGCCAGCAGCCGGGTTAAGGGGGGCACCGGGGAGCTGTTTTTT.

This clone was seen only a few times. The J gene is TRBJ1-1, the V gene TRBV19; D might be TRBD1 (5 bases). Germline V CDR1 and CDR2: LNHDA, SQIVND (reference sequence). Trimming removed 4 bases from V and 4 bases from J, with 10 bases in between. This CDR3 comprises 13 residues. The CDR3 DNA sequence: TGTGCCAGTAGTACTGGGAGGGGCACTGAAGCTTTCTTT. This encodes CASSTGRGTEAFF.

This chain uses TRBV6-7 with TRBJ2-7; maybe TRBD1 (6 bases). TRBV6-7 is given ORF status, its function remaining uncertain. The length of the CDR3 is 14 residues. V was shortened by 4 bases and J by 0 bases, with 10 bases between the two germline ends. CDR3 amino acids: CASSFRGNSYEQYF. DNA of the CDR3: TGTGCCAGCAGTTTCAGGGGTAACTCCTACGAGCAGTACTTC.

This clone qualifies as large. The chain links TRBV9 to TRBJ2-5; D could derive from TRBD1 or TRBD2 (5 bases each). The CDR3 is made up of 14 amino acids. Germline lookup yields CDR1 SGDLS and CDR2 YYNGEE. Trimming removed 0 bases from V and 0 bases from J, with 6 bases in between. The CDR3 loop reads CASSVGGYQETQYF. CDR3 nucleotide sequence: TGTGCCAGCAGCGTAGGGGGGTACCAAGAGACCCAGTACTTC.

The CDR3 here is CASSIGPDTEAFF. Here the CDR3 DNA reads TGTGCCAGTAGTATAGGTCCAGACACTGAAGCTTTCTTT. V and J are TRBV19 and TRBJ1-1; the D is unclear. CDR3 length: 13 residues. Germline CDR1 is LNHDA and CDR2 is SQIVND (reference sequence). V was cut by 1 base and J by 3 bases, with 6 bases left in between. Together with reference TRBV19 and TRBJ1-1, the CDR3 gives the full variable domain: DGGITQSPKYLFRKEGQNVTLSCEQNLNHDAMYWYRQDPGQGLRLIYYSQIVNDFQKGDIAEGYSVSREKKESFPLTVTSAQKNPTAFYLCASSIGPDTEAFFGQGTRLTVV.

This clone is deemed medium-sized. The V call is TRBV11-3, the J call TRBJ2-5; D unresolved. Looked up from germline, CDR1 is SGHNT and CDR2 is YENEEA. The CDR3 has 16 amino acids. Trimming shortened V by 7 bases and J by 5 bases, and 23 bases separated the two germline ends. In DNA form, the CDR3 reads TGTGCCAGCAACCTGGGTGGACCCCCCCTCGGCGAGACCCAGTACTTC. This encodes CASNLGGPPLGETQYF.

The V gene is TRBV5-1, the J gene TRBJ2-3; weak D call: TRBD2 (5 bases). CDR3 length equals 14 residues. The germline V and J ends were trimmed by 6 bases and 0 bases, with 11 bases remaining between them. Germline CDR1 reads SGHRS; CDR2 reads YFSETQ. The DNA of the CDR3 is TGCGCCAGCACGGGATCGCTCAGCACAGATACGCAGTATTTT. It yields the protein CASTGSLSTDTQYF.

This clone is deemed large. The V gene is TRBV6-8, the J gene TRBJ1-3, with D unresolved. V was shortened by 10 bases and J by 0 bases, with 10 bases between the two germline ends. The germline V gene encodes CDR1 MNHGY and CDR2 SAAAGT. The CDR3 contains 13 residues. The DNA for the CDR3 is TGTGCCACCTTGACGGTCTCTGGAAACACCATATATTTT. Its protein is CATLTVSGNTIYF.

This sequence joins TRBV11-3 and TRBJ2-1; the D gene could be TRBD1 or TRBD2 (6 bases each). Germline CDR1 SGHNT, CDR2 YENEEA. This CDR3 has 18 amino acids. Trimming took 5 bases from V and 0 from J, leaving 20 bases between them. The CDR3 nucleotides are TGTGCCAGCAGCGAGTTGGGGCCGGGGGCCAGCTCCTACAATGAGCAGTTCTTC. This sequence encodes CASSELGPGASSYNEQFF.

This clone showed up just a few times. The chain joins TRBV14 to TRBJ1-2, with TRBD1 identical over 9 bases. The V segment lost 1 base and the J segment 8 bases; nucleotides outside the gene matches: 5. CDR1 and CDR2 (germline): SGHDN, FVKESK. The CDR3 loop spans 14 amino acids. The CDR3 DNA reads TGTGCCAGCAGCCAAGTGGGACAGGGTGTGGGCTACACCTTC. This gives the protein CASSQVGQGVGYTF.

J is TRBJ1-2 and V is TRBV29-1; TRBD1 matches 7 bases. The junction had 10 bases not matched to a gene; V was cut back by 7 bases and J by 5 bases. Germline V gene sequence: CDR1 SQVTM, CDR2 ANQGSEA. The CDR3 runs to 13 residues. CDR3 loop: CSASPGQAYGYTF. The CDR3 DNA reads as TGCAGCGCCTCCCCCGGACAGGCTTATGGCTACACCTTC. The full variable domain, in which reference TRBV29-1 and TRBJ1-2 provide the parts outside the CDR3, is SAVISQKPSRDICQRGTSLTIQCQVDSQVTMMFWYRQQPGQSLTLIATANQGSEATYESGFVIDKFPISRPNLTFSTLTVSNMSPEDSSIYLCSASPGQAYGYTFGSGTRLTVV.

This clone was seen more than once but under ten times. The chain links TRBV6-8 to TRBJ1-2; TRBD1 matches at 9 bases. The V gene end was trimmed by 5 bases and the J gene end by 4 bases; junction bases not matched to a gene: 8. This CDR3 contains 15 residues. Germline values: CDR1 MNHGY, CDR2 SAAAGT. The CDR3 sequence: CASSVPGQGGYGYTF. DNA for the CDR3: TGTGCCAGCAGTGTCCCGGGACAGGGAGGCTATGGCTACACCTTC.

The V call is TRBV6-8, the J call TRBJ1-1; possible D gene TRBD1, 5 bases. From germline, CDR1 is MNHGY and CDR2 SAAAGT. The V end lost 0 bases, the J end lost 4 bases, and 15 bases lay between the germline ends. The CDR3 has 16 residues. For the CDR3, the DNA is TGTGCCAGCAGTTACTCGCCCGGGGCTGCCGGCACTGAAGCTTTCTTT. Translated, it gives CASSYSPGAAGTEAFF.

The chain links TRBV18 to TRBJ2-7, with D uncertain. The CDR3 length is 14 residues. In germline, CDR1 is KGHSH, CDR2 LQKENI. The V and J ends lost 6 bases and 2 bases respectively, with 14 bases between them. This CDR3 is CASSKDAGAYEQYF. The DNA for the CDR3 is TGTGCCAGCTCCAAAGACGCAGGAGCCTACGAGCAGTACTTC.

This chain uses TRBV19 with TRBJ1-4, with D uncertain. The V gene lost 5 bases and the J gene lost 6 bases, with 10 bases spanning the gap. The CDR3 sequence is 13 residues long. Germline assignment: CDR1 LNHDA and CDR2 SQIVND (reference sequence). The CDR3 DNA is TGTGCCAGTAGTGGGAGCTCCCATGAAAAACTGTTTTTT. As protein: CASSGSSHEKLFF.

This rearrangement joins TRBV19 to TRBJ1-2; D is unresolved. Trimming shortened V by 7 bases and J by 5 bases, and 14 bases separated the two germline ends. Germline CDR1 is LNHDA and CDR2 is SQIVND (reference sequence). The CDR3 loop spans 13 amino acids. The chain's CDR3 is CASTGHLGYGYTF. DNA for the CDR3: TGTGCCAGTACCGGCCACCTGGGGTATGGCTACACCTTC.

V and J are TRBV15 and TRBJ2-1; 11 bases line up with TRBD2. J gave up 10 bases and V 1 base, and 6 bases lay outside the gene matches. Germline loops: CDR1 LNHNV, CDR2 YYDKDF (reference sequence). There are 15 residues in the CDR3. CDR3 in DNA: TGTGCCACCAGCAGAGCTCGAGCTAGCGGGGGGGAGCAGTTCTTC. It codes for CATSRARASGGEQFF.

This clone was detected many times. This chain links TRBV10-3 with TRBJ2-1; 11 bases map to TRBD2. Losses at the gene ends were 6 bases for V and 4 bases for J; bases not matched to a gene: 5. Germline CDR1 ENHRY, CDR2 SYGVKD. The CDR3 loop spans 15 amino acids. The DNA of the CDR3 is TGTGCCATCAGCATCACTAGCGGGGGTTACAATGAGCAGTTCTTC. The encoded protein is CAISITSGGYNEQFF.